Sequencing of this TCR beta chain was carried out in a study of blood T cells in healthy people across ages. Whole-study results and caveats: Donor CMV status was unknown, possibly confounding expanded clonotype changes. TCR beta diversity tracked closely with naive T cell percentage. In older individuals, TCR beta diversity per million T cells was lower, falling roughly linearly with age.

In regard to this clonotype: The antigen is not known.

Total RNA was isolated from each sample in quantities of at least 5 micrograms. A second PCR, run for about 7 to 11 cycles, used a sample-barcoded 5' primer plus a J-beta primer mix. MiXCR was run by TCRdb on the 5' RACE reads, yielding one entry per CDR3 protein. Found here are hundreds of thousands of distinct CDR3 sequences, about 56% of them singletons; the top ten hold roughly 24%. This CDR3 is 16 amino acids long. V gave up 6 bases and J gave up 3 bases, with 18 bases separating them. From germline, CDR1 is KGHSH and CDR2 LQKENI. The V call is TRBV18, the J call TRBJ1-5, with D perhaps TRBD1 (5 bases). Sequencing was carried out using blood. This sequence originates from a man between 40 and 49 years old in good health. CDR3 region: CASSLTEHGFNQPQHF. The DNA for the CDR3 is TGTGCCAGCTCTCTGACAGAGCACGGGTTCAATCAGCCCCAGCATTTT.